In this sample, the clone carrying this TCR beta chain turned up many times. The source of the sample is a study of T cells after yellow fever vaccination. TCRdb re-called the 5' RACE reads through MiXCR, storing one row per CDR3 protein. The repertoire holds 50,000 to 75,000 distinct CDR3 sequences, about 6.6% seen once, with about 40% in the top ten. Between the trimmed V and J ends, which lost 3 bases and 6 bases, there was a span of 8 bases. CDR3 length: 12 residues. In germline, CDR1 is SNHLY, CDR2 FYNNEI. This sequence originates from a man between 18 and 29 years old who received the YFV17D yellow fever vaccine. The chain has TRBV2 and TRBJ1-2, with D uncertain. The sequenced sample was CD8+ T cells sorted from PBMCs, obtained on the day of the first yellow fever vaccination. In DNA, the CDR3 is TGTGCCAGCAGTGAGTGGACGGATGGCTACACCTTC. Translating it yields CASSEWTDGYTF.